The TCR beta chain under discussion was sequenced for a study of cytomegalovirus exposure and HLA in healthy donors. In the PCR, 60 Vbeta and 13 Jbeta primers were used. Assay used: immunoSEQ multiplex PCR; TCRdb lists only in-frame clones, some missing. The data contain approximately 150,000 clones, around 80% of them singletons. The CDR3 sequence is 12 residues long. V lost 11 bases and J lost 6, with 14 bases in between. The germline V gene encodes CDR1 ENHRY and CDR2 SYGVKD. The source is a woman aged 45-59 years in good health and CMV-seropositive. Sequencing was performed on PBMCs. This chain joins TRBV10-3 and TRBJ2-1; possible D gene TRBD1, 6 bases. This CDR3 reads CASGAVGNEQFF. The CDR3 DNA reads as TGTGCCTCAGGGGCGGTAGGCAATGAGCAGTTCTTC.